The T cell receptor beta chain described here comes from a study of tumor-infiltrating lymphocytes in primary liver carcinoma. Overall study: Resection treated the patients' primary liver carcinoma. The five patients, who were men and women, ranged in age from 30 to 69 years. Findings and limits, study-wide: With p = 0.039, the top-250-clone fraction in tumors significantly exceeded that in blood. In tumor-adjacent and tumor-blood pairs, overlap was lower than in tumor region pairs.

This CDR3 region has 15 residues. The V end was cut by 3 bases, the J end by 0 bases, with 9 bases between. TCR beta cDNA was prepared out of 500 ng total RNA by means of a constant-region primer. Libraries of TCR beta came from three nested multiplex PCR rounds with slightly modified ARM-PCR. With TRBV1-TRBV30 forward primers and a C-beta reverse primer, the first two PCR rounds were run for 9 to 10 cycles each. Via MiXCR, TCRdb re-called the multiplex PCR reads, giving one row per CDR3 protein. The repertoire holds about 320,000 distinct CDR3 sequences, with approximately 60% as singletons. This clonotype was recorded many times. What it binds is not known. Germline DNA was also extracted, and blood RNA derived from unsorted whole blood.

This TCR was recovered from a man aged 40-50 years with primary liver carcinoma and hepatitis B virus infection. V gene TRBV12-3 or TRBV12-4 combines with J gene TRBJ2-1; D unresolved. Sequenced input: peripheral blood. The CDR3 here is CASSLDVASYNEQFF. The CDR3 DNA sequence: TGTGCCAGCAGTTTGGATGTAGCCTCCTACAATGAGCAGTTCTTC.